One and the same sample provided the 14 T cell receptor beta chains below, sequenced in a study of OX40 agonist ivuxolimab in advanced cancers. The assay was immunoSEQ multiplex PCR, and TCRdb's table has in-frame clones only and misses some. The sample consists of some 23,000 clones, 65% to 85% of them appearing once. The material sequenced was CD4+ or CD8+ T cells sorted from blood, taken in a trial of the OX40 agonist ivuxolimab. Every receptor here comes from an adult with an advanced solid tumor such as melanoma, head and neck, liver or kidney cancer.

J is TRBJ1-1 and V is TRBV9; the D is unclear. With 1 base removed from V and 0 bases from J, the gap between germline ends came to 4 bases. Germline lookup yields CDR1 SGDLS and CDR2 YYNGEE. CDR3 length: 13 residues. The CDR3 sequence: CASSVTVNTEAFF. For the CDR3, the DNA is TGTGCCAGCAGCGTAACAGTGAACACTGAAGCTTTCTTT. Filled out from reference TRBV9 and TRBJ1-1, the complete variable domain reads DSGVTQTPKHLITATGQRVTLRCSPRSGDLSVYWYQQSLDQGLQFLIQYYNGEERAKGNILERFSAQQFPDLHSELNLSSLELGDSALYFCASSVTVNTEAFFGQGTRLTVV.

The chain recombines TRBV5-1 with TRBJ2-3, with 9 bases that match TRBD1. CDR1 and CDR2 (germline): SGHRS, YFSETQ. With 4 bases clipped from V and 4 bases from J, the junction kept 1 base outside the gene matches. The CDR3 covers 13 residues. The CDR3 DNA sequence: TGCGCCAGCAGCCGGGACAGGGCAGATACGCAGTATTTT. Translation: CASSRDRADTQYF.

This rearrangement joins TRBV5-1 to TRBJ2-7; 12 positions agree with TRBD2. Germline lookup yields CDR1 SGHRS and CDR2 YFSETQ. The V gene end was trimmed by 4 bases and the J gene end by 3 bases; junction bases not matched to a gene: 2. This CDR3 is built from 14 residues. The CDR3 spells CASSKGLAGYEQYF. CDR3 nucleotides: TGCGCCAGCAGCAAGGGACTAGCGGGCTACGAGCAGTACTTC.

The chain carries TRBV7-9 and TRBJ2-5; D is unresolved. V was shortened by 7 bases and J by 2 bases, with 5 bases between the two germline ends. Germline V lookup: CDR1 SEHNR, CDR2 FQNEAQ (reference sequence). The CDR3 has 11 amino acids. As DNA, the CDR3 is TGTGCCAGCACCCTACAAGAGACCCAGTACTTC. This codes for CASTLQETQYF.

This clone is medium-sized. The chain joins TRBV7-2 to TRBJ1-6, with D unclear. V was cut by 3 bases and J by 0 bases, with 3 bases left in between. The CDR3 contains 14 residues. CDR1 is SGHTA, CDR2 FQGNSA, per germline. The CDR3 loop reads CASSLSSYNSPLHF. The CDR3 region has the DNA TGTGCCAGCAGCTTGAGCTCCTATAATTCACCCCTCCACTTT. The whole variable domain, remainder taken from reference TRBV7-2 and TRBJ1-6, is GAGVSQSPSNKVTEKGKDVELRCDPISGHTALYWYRQSLGQGLEFLIYFQGNSAPDKSGLPSDRFSAERTGGSVSTLTIQRTQQEDSAVYLCASSLSSYNSPLHFGNGTRLTVT.

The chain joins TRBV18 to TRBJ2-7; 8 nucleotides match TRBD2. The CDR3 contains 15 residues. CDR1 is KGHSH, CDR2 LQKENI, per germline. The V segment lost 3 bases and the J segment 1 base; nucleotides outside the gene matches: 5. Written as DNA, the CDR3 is TGTGCCAGCTCACCCCGGGGGGGGGTTTCCTACGAGCAGTACTTC. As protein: CASSPRGGVSYEQYF.

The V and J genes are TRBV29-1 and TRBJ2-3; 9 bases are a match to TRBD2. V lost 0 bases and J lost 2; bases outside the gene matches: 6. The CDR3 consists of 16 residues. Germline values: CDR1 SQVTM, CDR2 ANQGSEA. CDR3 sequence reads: CSVEDLAGTSTDTQYF. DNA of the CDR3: TGCAGCGTTGAAGACCTAGCGGGGACCTCCACAGATACGCAGTATTTT.

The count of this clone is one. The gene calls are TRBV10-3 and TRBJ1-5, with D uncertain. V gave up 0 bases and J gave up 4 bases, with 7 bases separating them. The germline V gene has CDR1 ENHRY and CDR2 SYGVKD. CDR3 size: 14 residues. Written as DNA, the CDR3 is TGTGCCATCAGTGAGTCGGGTCAGAATCAGCCCCAGCATTTT. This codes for CAISESGQNQPQHF.

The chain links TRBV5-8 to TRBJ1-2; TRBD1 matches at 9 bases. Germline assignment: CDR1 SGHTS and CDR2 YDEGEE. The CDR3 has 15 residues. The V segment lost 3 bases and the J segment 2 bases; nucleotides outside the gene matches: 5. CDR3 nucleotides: TGTGCCAGCAGCTGGGGACAGGGTTGGAACTATGGCTACACCTTC. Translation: CASSWGQGWNYGYTF.

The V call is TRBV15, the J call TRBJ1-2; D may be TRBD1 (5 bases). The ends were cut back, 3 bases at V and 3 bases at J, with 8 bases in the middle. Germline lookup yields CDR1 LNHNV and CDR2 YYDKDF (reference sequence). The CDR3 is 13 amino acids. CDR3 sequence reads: CATSRDTYYGYTF. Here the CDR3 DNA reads TGTGCCACCAGCAGGGACACCTACTATGGCTACACCTTC.

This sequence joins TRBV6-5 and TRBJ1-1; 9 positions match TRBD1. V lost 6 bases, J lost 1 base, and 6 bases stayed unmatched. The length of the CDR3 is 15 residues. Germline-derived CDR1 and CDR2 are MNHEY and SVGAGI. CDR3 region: CASSRKDRGNTEAFF. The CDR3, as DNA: TGTGCCAGCAGCAGGAAGGACAGGGGGAACACTGAAGCTTTCTTT.

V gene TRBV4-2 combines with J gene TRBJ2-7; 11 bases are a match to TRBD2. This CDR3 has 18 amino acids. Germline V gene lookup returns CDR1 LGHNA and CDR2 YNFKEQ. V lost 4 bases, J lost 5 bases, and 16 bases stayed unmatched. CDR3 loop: CASSPSLQLAGGGHEQYF. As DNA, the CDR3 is TGTGCCAGCAGCCCGTCCCTCCAGCTAGCGGGGGGCGGCCACGAGCAGTACTTC.

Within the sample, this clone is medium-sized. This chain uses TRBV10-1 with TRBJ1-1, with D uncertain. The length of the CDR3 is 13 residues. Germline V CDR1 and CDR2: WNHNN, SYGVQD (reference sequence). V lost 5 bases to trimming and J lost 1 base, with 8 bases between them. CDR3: CASSPMGNTEAFF. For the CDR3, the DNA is TGCGCCAGCAGTCCTATGGGGAACACTGAAGCTTTCTTT.

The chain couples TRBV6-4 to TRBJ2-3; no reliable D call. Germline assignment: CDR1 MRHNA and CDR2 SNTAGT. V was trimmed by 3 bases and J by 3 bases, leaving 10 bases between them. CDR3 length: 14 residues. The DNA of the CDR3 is TGTGCCAGCAGTGAGGTAGCTTATACAGATACGCAGTATTTT. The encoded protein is CASSEVAYTDTQYF.